The text below deals with one T cell receptor (beta chain). Template switching by 5'RACE produced TCR cDNA, adding a universal primer site and UMIs. MiXCR, run by TCRdb on the 5' RACE reads, gives a single entry per CDR3 protein. The sample carries hundreds of thousands of distinct CDR3 sequences, roughly 8.7% recorded once. The sample comes from a study of T cells after yellow fever vaccination. Germline-derived CDR1 and CDR2 are SGHRS and YFSETQ. V dropped 2 bases and J dropped 6 bases, with 9 bases sitting between them. The CDR3 consists of 14 residues. This specimen was PBMCs, taken on the day of the first yellow fever vaccination. The chain recombines TRBV5-1 with TRBJ1-6, with unresolved D. This TCR came from a young man who received the YFV17D yellow fever vaccine. CDR3 in DNA: TGCGCCAGCAGCTTAGGCCAGCTTAATTCACCCCTCCACTTT. Encoded protein: CASSLGQLNSPLHF. The full variable domain, in which reference TRBV5-1 and TRBJ1-6 provide the parts outside the CDR3, is KAGVTQTPRYLIKTRGQQVTLSCSPISGHRSVSWYQQTPGQGLQFLFEYFSETQRNKGNFPGRFSGRQFSNSRSEMNVSTLELGDSALYLCASSLGQLNSPLHFGNGTRLTVT.